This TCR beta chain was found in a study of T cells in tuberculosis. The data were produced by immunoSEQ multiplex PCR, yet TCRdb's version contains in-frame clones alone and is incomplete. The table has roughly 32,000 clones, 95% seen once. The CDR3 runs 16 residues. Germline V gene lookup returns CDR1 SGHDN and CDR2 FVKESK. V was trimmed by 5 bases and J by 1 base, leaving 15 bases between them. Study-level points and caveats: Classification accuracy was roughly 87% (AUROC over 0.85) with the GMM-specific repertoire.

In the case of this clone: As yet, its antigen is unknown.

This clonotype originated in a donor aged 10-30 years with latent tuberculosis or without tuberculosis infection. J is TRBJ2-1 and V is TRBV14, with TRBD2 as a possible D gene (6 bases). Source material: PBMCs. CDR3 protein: CASSVLTSLSYNEQFF. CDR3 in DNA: TGTGCCAGCAGCGTCTTGACTAGTTTATCCTACAATGAGCAGTTCTTC.